The clone carrying this TCR beta chain was counted only a few times. The data stem from a study of early T cells in non-severe SARS-CoV-2 infection. The length of the CDR3 is 12 residues. V lost 3 bases and J lost 2, with 4 bases in between. The germline V gene encodes CDR1 MGHRA and CDR2 YSYEKL. TCRdb re-derived calls from the 5' RACE reads in MiXCR, one entry per CDR3 protein. Among 60,000 to 75,000 distinct CDR3 sequences listed, 3.5% to 6% were seen once. This TCR came from an adult who was a healthcare worker with PCR-confirmed SARS-CoV-2 infection or an uninfected control (not recorded which). The donor label of this sample is uncertain. The sample consisted of whole blood, taken at baseline. V usage is TRBV4-1 and J usage is TRBJ1-1; D gene unclear. The CDR3 here is CASSQVNTEAFF. In DNA form, the CDR3 reads TGCGCCAGCAGCCAGGTAAACACTGAAGCTTTCTTT.